What follows describes a single T cell receptor (beta chain). Patients at the Seattle site were enrolled during active infection and followed longitudinally. The data were taken from a study of blood T cell repertoires in COVID-19. Across the study: Italy, Spain and the United States were the sources of the convalescent and acute COVID-19 samples.

This table comes from immunoSEQ multiplex PCR, and its TCRdb copy is limited to in-frame clones, with some not included. Of approximately 36,000 clones in the sample, roughly 70% were seen once. This CDR3 spans 15 amino acids. Germline V gene sequence: CDR1 LGHDT, CDR2 YNNKEL (reference sequence). Trimming removed 0 bases from V and 3 bases from J, with 12 bases in between. The gene calls are TRBV3-1 (or the pseudogene TRBV3-2) and TRBJ2-7; D uncertain. This sequence originates from a man aged 65 to 85 with COVID-19, enrolled during active disease. The sequencing sample was made of peripheral blood. The CDR3 DNA sequence: TGTGCCAGCAGCCAAGATCCCGGGTCGAGCTACGAGCAGTACTTC. Translated, it gives CASSQDPGSSYEQYF.